This T cell receptor beta chain emerged from a study of blood T cell repertoires in COVID-19. Cohorts were based on clinical histories the participants reported. Assay used: immunoSEQ multiplex PCR; TCRdb lists only in-frame clones, some missing. Of approximately 390,000 clones in the sample, approximately 91% were seen once. V was clipped by 6 bases and J by 7 bases, with 15 bases between them. This CDR3 comprises 13 residues. The chain uses TRBV12-3 or TRBV12-4 and TRBJ1-1, with D unresolved. The receptor's source is a woman aged 40 to 50 with acute COVID-19. Material: PBMCs or T cells enriched from blood (not recorded which). The CDR3 DNA follows: TGTGCCAGCAGAAAAAACTCTAGAAATGAAGCTTTCTTT. Translation: CASRKNSRNEAFF.